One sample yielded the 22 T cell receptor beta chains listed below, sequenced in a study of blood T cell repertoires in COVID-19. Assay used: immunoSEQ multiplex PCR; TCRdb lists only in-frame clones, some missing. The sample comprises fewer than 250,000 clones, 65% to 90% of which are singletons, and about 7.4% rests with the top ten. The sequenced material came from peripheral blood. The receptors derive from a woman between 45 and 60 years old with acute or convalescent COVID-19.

The CDR3 reads CASGLGTGDEKLFF. The CDR3 DNA follows: TGTGCCAGCGGGCTGGGGACAGGGGATGAAAAACTGTTTTTT. The chain has TRBV3-1 (or the pseudogene TRBV3-2) and TRBJ1-4; the match to TRBD1 covers 10 bases. Trimming took 8 bases from V and 6 from J; bases not matched to a gene: 6. Germline CDR1 LGHDT, CDR2 YNNKEL (reference sequence). The CDR3 has 14 amino acids.

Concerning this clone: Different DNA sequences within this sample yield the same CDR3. The CDR3 bases are TGTGCCAGCAGTGCGACAGGGCTGAATGAGCAGTTCTTC. It specifies CASSATGLNEQFF. The V and J genes are TRBV2 and TRBJ2-1, with TRBD1 identical over 7 bases. CDR1 and CDR2 from the germline V gene are SNHLY and FYNNEI. This CDR3 has 13 amino acids. Germline trimming cut 4 bases from V and 7 bases from J; bases unmatched to any gene: 4. Together with reference TRBV2 and TRBJ2-1, the CDR3 gives the full variable domain: EPEVTQTPSHQVTQMGQEVILRCVPISNHLYFYWYRQILGQKVEFLVSFYNNEISEKSEIFDDQFSVERPDGSNFTLKIRSTKLEDSAMYFCASSATGLNEQFFGPGTRLTVL.

DNA of the CDR3: TGTGCCAGCAGCCAGGGACTAGCGGGAACCTACGAGCAGTACTTC. Protein: CASSQGLAGTYEQYF. This chain connects TRBV7-2 to TRBJ2-7; 13 positions agree with TRBD2. Unmatched junction bases numbered 3, after V lost 5 bases and J lost 2 bases. Germline values: CDR1 SGHTA, CDR2 FQGNSA. The CDR3 is made up of 15 amino acids.

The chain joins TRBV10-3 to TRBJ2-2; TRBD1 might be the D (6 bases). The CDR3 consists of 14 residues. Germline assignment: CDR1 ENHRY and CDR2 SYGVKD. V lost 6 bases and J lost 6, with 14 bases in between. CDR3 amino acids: CAIRADSWSGELFF. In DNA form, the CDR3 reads TGTGCCATCAGGGCGGACAGTTGGTCCGGGGAGCTGTTTTTT.

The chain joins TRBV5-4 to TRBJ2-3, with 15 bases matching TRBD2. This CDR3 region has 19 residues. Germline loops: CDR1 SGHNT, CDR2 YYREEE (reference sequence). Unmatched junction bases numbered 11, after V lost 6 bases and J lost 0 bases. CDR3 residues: CASTPDWTSGGASTDTQYF. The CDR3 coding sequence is TGTGCCAGCACCCCGGACTGGACTAGCGGGGGGGCTAGCACAGATACGCAGTATTTT.

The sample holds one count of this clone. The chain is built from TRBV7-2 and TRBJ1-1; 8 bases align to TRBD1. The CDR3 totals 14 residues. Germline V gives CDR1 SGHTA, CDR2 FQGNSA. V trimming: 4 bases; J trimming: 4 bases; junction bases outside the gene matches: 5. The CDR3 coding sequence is TGTGCCAGCAGCTATCAGGGGGCGACCACTGAAGCTTTCTTT. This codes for CASSYQGATTEAFF.

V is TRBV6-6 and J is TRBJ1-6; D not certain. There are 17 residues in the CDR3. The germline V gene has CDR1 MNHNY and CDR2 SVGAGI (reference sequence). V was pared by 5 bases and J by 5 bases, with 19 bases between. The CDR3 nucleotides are TGTGCCAGCAGTCGAGGAATCGGGGAGGGAAATAATTCACCCCTCCACTTT. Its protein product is CASSRGIGEGNNSPLHF.

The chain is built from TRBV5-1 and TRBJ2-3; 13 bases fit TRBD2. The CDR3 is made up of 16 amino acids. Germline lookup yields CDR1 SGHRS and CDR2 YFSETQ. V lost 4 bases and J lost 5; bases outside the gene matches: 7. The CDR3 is CASSGGLAGFGDTQYF. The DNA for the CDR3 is TGCGCCAGCAGCGGGGGACTAGCGGGATTTGGAGATACGCAGTATTTT.

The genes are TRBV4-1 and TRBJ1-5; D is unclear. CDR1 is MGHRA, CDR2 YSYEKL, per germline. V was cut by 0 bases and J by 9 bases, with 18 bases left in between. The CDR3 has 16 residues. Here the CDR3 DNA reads TGCGCCAGCAGCCAAGATTGGGCAGTAGACCCACGGCCCCAGCATTTT. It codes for CASSQDWAVDPRPQHF.

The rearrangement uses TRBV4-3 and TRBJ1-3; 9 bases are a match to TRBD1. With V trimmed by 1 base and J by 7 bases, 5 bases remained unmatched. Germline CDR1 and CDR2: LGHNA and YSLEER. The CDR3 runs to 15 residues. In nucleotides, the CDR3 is TGCGCCAGCAGCCAAGCCGGGACAGGGACTAACACCATATATTTT. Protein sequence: CASSQAGTGTNTIYF.

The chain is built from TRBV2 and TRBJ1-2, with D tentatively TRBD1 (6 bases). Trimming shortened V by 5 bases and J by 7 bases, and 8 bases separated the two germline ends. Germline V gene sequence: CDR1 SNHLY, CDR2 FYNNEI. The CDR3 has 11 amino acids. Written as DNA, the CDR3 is TGTGCCAGCAGTTCGGACAGTGGCTACACCTTC. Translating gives CASSSDSGYTF.

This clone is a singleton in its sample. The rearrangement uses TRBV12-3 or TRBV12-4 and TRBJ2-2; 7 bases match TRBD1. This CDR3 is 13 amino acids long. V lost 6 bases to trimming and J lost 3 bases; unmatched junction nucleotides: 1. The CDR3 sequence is CASRGQDTGELFF. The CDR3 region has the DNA TGTGCCAGCAGAGGACAGGACACCGGGGAGCTGTTTTTT.

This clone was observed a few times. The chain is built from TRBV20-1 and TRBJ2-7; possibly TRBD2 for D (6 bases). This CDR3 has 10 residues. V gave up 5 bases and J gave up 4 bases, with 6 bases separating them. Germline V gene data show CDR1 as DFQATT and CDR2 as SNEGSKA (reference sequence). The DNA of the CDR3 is TGCAGTGCTGGGGGGTACGAGCAGTACTTC. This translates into CSAGGYEQYF.

Here the CDR3 DNA reads TGTGCCAGCAGACTAGCGGGAGGGGATGAGCAGTTCTTC. Translated, it gives CASRLAGGDEQFF. The chain has TRBV3-1 (or the pseudogene TRBV3-2) and TRBJ2-1; 13 nucleotides line up with TRBD2. V shed 6 bases and J 8 bases; nucleotides not matched to a gene: 1. This CDR3 region has 13 residues. Germline assignment: CDR1 LGHDT and CDR2 YNNKEL (reference sequence).

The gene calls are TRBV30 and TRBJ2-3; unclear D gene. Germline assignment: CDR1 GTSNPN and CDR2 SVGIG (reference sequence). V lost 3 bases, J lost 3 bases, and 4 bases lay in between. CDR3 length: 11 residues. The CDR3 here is CAWSLTDTQYF. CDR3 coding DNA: TGTGCCTGGAGCCTAACAGATACGCAGTATTTT.

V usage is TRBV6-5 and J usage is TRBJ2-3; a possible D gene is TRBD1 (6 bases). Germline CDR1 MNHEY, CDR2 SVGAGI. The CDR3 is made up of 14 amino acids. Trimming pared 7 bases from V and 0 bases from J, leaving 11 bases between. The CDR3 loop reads CASTPGTSTDTQYF. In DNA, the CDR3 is TGTGCCAGCACCCCCGGGACAAGCACAGATACGCAGTATTTT.

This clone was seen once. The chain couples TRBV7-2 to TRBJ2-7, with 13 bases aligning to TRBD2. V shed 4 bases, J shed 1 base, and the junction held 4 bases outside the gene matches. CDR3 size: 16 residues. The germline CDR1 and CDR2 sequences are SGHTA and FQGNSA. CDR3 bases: TGTGCCAGCAGCTCTCCGGGACTAGCGGGGTCCTACGAGCAGTACTTC. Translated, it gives CASSSPGLAGSYEQYF.

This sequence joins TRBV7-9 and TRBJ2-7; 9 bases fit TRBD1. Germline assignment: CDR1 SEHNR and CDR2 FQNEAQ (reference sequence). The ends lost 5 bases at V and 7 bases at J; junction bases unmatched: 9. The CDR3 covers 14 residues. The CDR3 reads CASSPGTGNGEQYF. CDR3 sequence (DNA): TGTGCCAGCAGCCCTGGGACAGGGAATGGGGAGCAGTACTTC.

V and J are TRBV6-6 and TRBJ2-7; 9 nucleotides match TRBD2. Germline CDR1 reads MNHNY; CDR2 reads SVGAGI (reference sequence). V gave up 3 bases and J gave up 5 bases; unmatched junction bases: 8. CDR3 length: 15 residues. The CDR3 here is CASSYAGTSLDEQYF. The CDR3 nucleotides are TGTGCCAGCAGTTATGCCGGGACTAGCTTAGACGAGCAGTACTTC.

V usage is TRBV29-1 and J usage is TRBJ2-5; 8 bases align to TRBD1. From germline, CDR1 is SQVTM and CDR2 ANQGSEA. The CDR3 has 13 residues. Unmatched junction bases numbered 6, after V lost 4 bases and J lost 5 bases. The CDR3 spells CSVGQGPGETQYF. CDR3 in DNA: TGCAGCGTTGGACAGGGGCCCGGTGAGACCCAGTACTTC.

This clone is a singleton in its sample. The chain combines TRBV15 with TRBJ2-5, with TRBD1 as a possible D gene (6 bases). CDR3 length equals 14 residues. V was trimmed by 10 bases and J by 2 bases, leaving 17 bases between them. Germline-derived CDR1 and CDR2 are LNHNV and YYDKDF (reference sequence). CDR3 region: CASSTGSVQETQYF. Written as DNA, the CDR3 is TGTGCCAGTTCTACAGGGTCGGTACAAGAGACCCAGTACTTC.

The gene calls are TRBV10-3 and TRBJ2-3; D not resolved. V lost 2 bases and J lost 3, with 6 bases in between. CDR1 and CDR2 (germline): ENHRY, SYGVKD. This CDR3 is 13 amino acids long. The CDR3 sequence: CAISEGQTDTQYF. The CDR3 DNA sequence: TGTGCCATCAGTGAGGGCCAAACAGATACGCAGTATTTT.